These 18 T cell receptor beta chains were sequenced from one sample in a study of T cell responses to AZD1222 COVID-19 vaccine. Libraries were prepared by immunoSEQ multiplex PCR; TCRdb keeps only in-frame clonotypes and omits some of them. The sample records some 150,000 clones, 85% to 95% being singletons. Material: peripheral blood, obtained on day 0 of AZD1222 vaccination. These receptors were obtained from an adult in good health.

The CDR3 loop is CASSNDNLGGYTF. In nucleotides, the CDR3 is TGTGCCAGCAGCAATGACAACTTGGGAGGCTACACCTTC. This chain joins TRBV11-2 and TRBJ1-2; no clear D. Germline V gene lookup returns CDR1 SGHAT and CDR2 FQNNGV. Trimming removed 5 bases from V and 8 bases from J, with 15 bases in between. The CDR3 is made up of 13 amino acids.

The J gene is TRBJ2-1, the V gene TRBV5-1; D uncertain. The CDR3 contains 13 residues. Trimming pared 0 bases from V and 6 bases from J, leaving 7 bases between. Germline-derived CDR1 and CDR2 are SGHRS and YFSETQ. DNA of the CDR3: TGCGCCAGCAGCTTGGCCAGCTTCAATGAGCAGTTCTTC. As protein: CASSLASFNEQFF.

The chain couples TRBV6-9 to TRBJ2-3; 7 bases fit TRBD1. V dropped 6 bases and J dropped 9; count of bases not matched to a gene: 12. The germline V gene encodes CDR1 MNHGY and CDR2 SVAAGI. The CDR3 has 14 amino acids. This chain's CDR3 is CASRYTGVASTQYF. The CDR3 region has the DNA TGTGCCAGCAGATATACAGGGGTCGCCTCGACGCAGTATTTT.

The CDR3 here is CASSIEARRARWETQYF. The CDR3 DNA follows: TGTGCCAGTAGTATAGAAGCAAGGCGGGCAAGATGGGAGACCCAGTACTTC. The gene calls are TRBV19 and TRBJ2-5; possible D gene TRBD2, 5 bases. V shed 0 bases and J shed 5 bases, with 19 bases lying between them. The V gene's germline CDR1 is LNHDA and CDR2 SQIVND (reference sequence). This CDR3 is 17 amino acids long.

The chain has TRBV29-1 and TRBJ1-2; 7 bases are a match to TRBD1. Germline CDR1 reads SQVTM; CDR2 reads ANQGSEA. CDR3 length equals 15 residues. Unmatched junction bases numbered 8, after V lost 2 bases and J lost 2 bases. The DNA of the CDR3 is TGCAGCGTTGAAATCGGACAGGCGAAAAACTATGGCTACACCTTC. Translating it yields CSVEIGQAKNYGYTF.

The CDR3 protein is CASSYPGEGAYEQYF. The CDR3 DNA sequence: TGTGCCAGCAGCTATCCCGGTGAGGGTGCCTACGAGCAGTACTTC. This rearrangement joins TRBV11-2 to TRBJ2-7; a possible D gene is TRBD2 (5 bases). Germline V gene data show CDR1 as SGHAT and CDR2 as FQNNGV. This CDR3 spans 15 amino acids. V lost 4 bases and J lost 2, with 15 bases in between. The full variable domain, with the rest looked up from reference TRBV11-2 and TRBJ2-7, is EAGVAQSPRYKIIEKRQSVAFWCNPISGHATLYWYQQILGQGPKLLIQFQNNGVVDDSQLPKDRFSAERLKGVDSTLKIQPAKLEDSAVYLCASSYPGEGAYEQYFGPGTRLTVT.

The chain couples TRBV27 to TRBJ2-2; D gene uncertain. The germline V gene encodes CDR1 MNHEY and CDR2 SMNVEV (reference sequence). V dropped 4 bases and J dropped 2 bases, with 2 bases sitting between them. CDR3 length equals 12 residues. CDR3 in amino acids: CASSYNTGELFF. Here the CDR3 DNA reads TGTGCCAGCAGTTATAACACCGGGGAGCTGTTTTTT.

The V and J genes are TRBV13 and TRBJ2-2; D is ambiguous. With 3 bases removed from V and 0 bases from J, the gap between germline ends came to 11 bases. The CDR3 loop spans 16 amino acids. From germline, CDR1 is PRHDT and CDR2 FYEKMQ (reference sequence). The CDR3 DNA follows: TGTGCCAGCAGCTTTCGACGGAAGTCGAACACCGGGGAGCTGTTTTTT. The encoded protein is CASSFRRKSNTGELFF.

The rearrangement links TRBV6-5 to TRBJ1-1; no clear D gene. This CDR3 has 11 amino acids. Germline loops: CDR1 MNHEY, CDR2 SVGAGI. Trimming pared 8 bases from V and 1 base from J, leaving 5 bases between. CDR3 nucleotide sequence: TGTGCCAGCCGGCGGAACACTGAAGCTTTCTTT. This encodes CASRRNTEAFF.

The chain is built from TRBV18 and TRBJ1-5; D remains unclear. CDR1 and CDR2 (germline): KGHSH, LQKENI. Trimming left V 3 bases short and J 6 bases short, with 9 bases between. The CDR3 has 13 residues. CDR3 sequence (DNA): TGTGCCAGCTCACCCACCAATTCTCAGCCCCAGCATTTT. Translated: CASSPTNSQPQHF.

This chain uses TRBV18 with TRBJ1-1; 8 bases align to TRBD1. The CDR3 is 15 residues long. V lost 3 bases and J lost 0; bases outside the gene matches: 3. Germline values: CDR1 KGHSH, CDR2 LQKENI. The CDR3 DNA reads as TGTGCCAGCTCACCGCCAGGGGGCCTGAACACTGAAGCTTTCTTT. This encodes CASSPPGGLNTEAFF.

This clone occurred a few times. V is TRBV19 and J is TRBJ1-5, with TRBD1 matching over 7 bases. J gave up 0 bases and V 8 bases, and 7 bases lay outside the gene matches. The CDR3 totals 15 residues. In germline, CDR1 is LNHDA, CDR2 SQIVND (reference sequence). CDR3 amino acids: CASGRGTASNQPQHF. Here the CDR3 DNA reads TGTGCCAGTGGGAGGGGGACAGCTAGCAATCAGCCCCAGCATTTT.

The sample holds one count of this clone. This chain connects TRBV3-1 (or the pseudogene TRBV3-2) to TRBJ1-2; unclear D gene. This CDR3 is 13 amino acids long. The V gene lost 2 bases and the J gene lost 5 bases, with 9 bases spanning the gap. From germline, CDR1 is LGHDT and CDR2 YNNKEL (reference sequence). The CDR3 loop is CASSQRNPYGYTF. In DNA, the CDR3 is TGTGCCAGCAGCCAACGGAATCCTTATGGCTACACCTTC.

The chain employs TRBV5-1 and TRBJ2-2; possibly TRBD1 or TRBD2 for D (6 bases each). Per the germline V gene, CDR1 is SGHRS and CDR2 is YFSETQ. Trimming stripped 5 bases from V and 3 bases from J, with 11 bases between. This CDR3 is built from 14 residues. In DNA form, the CDR3 reads TGCGCCAGCAGTCAAGGGGGGTACACCGGGGAGCTGTTTTTT. Amino acid sequence: CASSQGGYTGELFF.

CDR3 sequence: CASSLRLFTGELFF. The CDR3 DNA sequence: TGTGCCAGCAGCCTAAGACTGTTCACCGGGGAGCTGTTTTTT. The chain links TRBV7-8 to TRBJ2-2; D remains ambiguous. The germline V and J ends were trimmed by 5 bases and 4 bases, with 11 bases remaining between them. The CDR3 spans 14 residues. The germline gives CDR1 SGHVS, CDR2 FQNEAQ.

The chain couples TRBV6-2 or TRBV6-3 to TRBJ2-3, with unresolved D. CDR3 length: 14 residues. Germline V lookup: CDR1 MNHEY, CDR2 SVGEGT. Trimming took off 5 bases at V and 0 bases at J, with 9 bases between the two ends. As DNA, the CDR3 is TGTGCCAGCAGTCACGGAGCGAGCACAGATACGCAGTATTTT. This codes for CASSHGASTDTQYF.

The chain combines TRBV21-1 with TRBJ2-7. TRBV21-1 is described as a pseudogene. This CDR3 comprises 13 residues. CDR3 loop: CASSKGQPYEQYF. As DNA, the CDR3 is TGTGCCAGCAGCAAAGGGCAGCCCTACGAGCAGTACTTC.

The chain uses TRBV5-1 and TRBJ1-2; no firm D call. The CDR3 has 13 residues. Per the germline V gene, CDR1 is SGHRS and CDR2 is YFSETQ. Trimming stripped 6 bases from V and 4 bases from J, with 13 bases between. In nucleotides, the CDR3 is TGCGCCAGCACCGAGGACGCGTCCTATGGCTACACCTTC. Encoded protein: CASTEDASYGYTF.